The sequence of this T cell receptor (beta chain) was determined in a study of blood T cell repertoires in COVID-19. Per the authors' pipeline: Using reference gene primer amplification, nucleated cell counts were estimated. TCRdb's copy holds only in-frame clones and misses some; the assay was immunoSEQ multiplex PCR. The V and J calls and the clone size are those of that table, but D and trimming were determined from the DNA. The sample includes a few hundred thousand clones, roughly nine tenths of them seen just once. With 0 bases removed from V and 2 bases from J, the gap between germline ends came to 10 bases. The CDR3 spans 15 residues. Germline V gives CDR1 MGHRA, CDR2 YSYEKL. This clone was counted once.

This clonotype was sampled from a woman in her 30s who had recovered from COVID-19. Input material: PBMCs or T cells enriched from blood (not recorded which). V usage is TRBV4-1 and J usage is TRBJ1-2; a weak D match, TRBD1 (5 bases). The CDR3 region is CASSQDPSGNYGYTF. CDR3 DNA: TGCGCCAGCAGCCAAGATCCGTCAGGGAACTATGGCTACACCTTC.